One sample yielded the 16 T cell receptor beta chains listed below, sequenced in a study of monozygotic twins with cystic fibrosis. TCRdb's copy holds only in-frame clones and misses some; the assay was immunoSEQ multiplex PCR. There are approximately 17,000 clones in the sample; around 96% occur only once, and about 0.6% lies in the top ten. The sequenced sample consisted of blood. Source of these receptors: a girl aged 2-9 years with cystic fibrosis.

This chain uses TRBV11-2 with TRBJ2-1, with TRBD2 as a possible D gene (6 bases). CDR3 length equals 13 residues. The V gene's germline CDR1 is SGHAT and CDR2 FQNNGV. With 5 bases removed from V and 6 bases from J, the gap between germline ends came to 11 bases. This CDR3 reads CASSLDGGNEQFF. The CDR3 DNA reads as TGTGCCAGCAGCCTTGACGGGGGCAATGAGCAGTTCTTC.

The chain has TRBV7-9 and TRBJ1-2; D gene unclear. The CDR3 contains 13 residues. The germline CDR1 and CDR2 sequences are SEHNR and FQNEAQ (reference sequence). Trimming removed 1 base at V and 4 bases at J, with 7 bases between. The chain's CDR3 is CASSLVVSYGYTF. The CDR3 bases are TGTGCCAGCAGCTTAGTCGTTTCCTATGGCTACACCTTC.

The V gene is TRBV27, the J gene TRBJ2-7, with unresolved D. The CDR3 is 15 amino acids. Germline values: CDR1 MNHEY, CDR2 SMNVEV (reference sequence). The V and J ends lost 6 bases and 2 bases respectively, with 17 bases between them. The CDR3 DNA follows: TGTGCCAGCAGCTTGTCTAACGGACGGGCCTACGAGCAGTACTTC. It specifies CASSLSNGRAYEQYF.

The chain uses TRBV5-3 and TRBJ1-1; the match to TRBD1 covers 7 bases. TRBV5-3 is placed among ORFs of uncertain function. With V trimmed by 9 bases and J by 2 bases, 10 bases remained unmatched. The CDR3 length is 14 residues. The CDR3 protein is CANGPGQRNTEAFF. CDR3 in DNA: TGTGCCAACGGTCCGGGACAGAGAAACACTGAAGCTTTCTTT.

CDR3 sequence reads: CASSQETGRTMNTEAFF. For the CDR3, the DNA is TGCGCCAGCAGCCAAGAAACAGGCCGAACCATGAACACTGAAGCTTTCTTT. The chain carries TRBV4-3 and TRBJ1-1; maybe TRBD1 (5 bases). This CDR3 is built from 17 residues. V lost 0 bases, J lost 0 bases, and 14 bases lay in between. Germline CDR1 and CDR2: LGHNA and YSLEER.

There are a few counts of this clone. The rearrangement joins TRBV11-2 to TRBJ1-6; a possible D gene is TRBD1 (5 bases). The CDR3 loop spans 13 amino acids. Germline loops: CDR1 SGHAT, CDR2 FQNNGV. Trimming stripped 3 bases from V and 9 bases from J, with 9 bases between. CDR3 region: CASSFGGSSPLHF. CDR3 DNA sequence: TGTGCCAGCAGCTTCGGGGGTAGTTCACCCCTCCACTTT.

The rearrangement joins TRBV5-1 to TRBJ2-1, with TRBD2 matching 9 bases. The CDR3 spans 17 residues. CDR1 is SGHRS, CDR2 YFSETQ, per germline. J lost 0 bases, V lost 1 base, and 5 bases had no gene match. This CDR3 is CASSLIAGDVSYNEQFF. As DNA, the CDR3 is TGCGCCAGCAGCTTGATAGCGGGGGACGTCTCCTACAATGAGCAGTTCTTC.

The CDR3 here is CASSLAMGEEAFF. As DNA, the CDR3 is TGTGCCAGCAGCTTGGCAATGGGGGAAGAAGCTTTCTTT. This chain joins TRBV5-4 and TRBJ1-1; maybe TRBD1 (5 bases). The CDR3 is 13 amino acids. Germline V gives CDR1 SGHNT, CDR2 YYREEE (reference sequence). Trimming took 0 bases from V and 8 from J, leaving 11 bases between them.

This clone has only one observation. This chain joins TRBV7-8 and TRBJ2-7; D gene ambiguous. V was shortened by 1 base and J by 4 bases, with 11 bases between the two germline ends. Germline CDR1 reads SGHVS; CDR2 reads FQNEAQ. The CDR3 extends over 14 amino acids. This CDR3 reads CASSLEGLGYEQYF. In DNA form, the CDR3 reads TGTGCCAGCAGCTTAGAAGGGTTGGGGTACGAGCAGTACTTC.

V and J are TRBV9 and TRBJ2-1, with 11 nucleotides matching TRBD1. In germline, CDR1 is SGDLS, CDR2 YYNGEE. Trimming took 3 bases from V and 8 from J; bases not matched to a gene: 4. CDR3 length: 14 amino acids. CDR3 nucleotides: TGTGCCAGCAGCGAGCTGGGACAGGGGGATGAGCAGTTCTTC. Translated: CASSELGQGDEQFF.

The V and J genes are TRBV10-3 and TRBJ2-3; 7 positions agree with TRBD1. The CDR3 runs to 14 residues. Germline assignment: CDR1 ENHRY and CDR2 SYGVKD. V shed 4 bases, J shed 3 bases, and the junction held 4 bases outside the gene matches. In DNA form, the CDR3 reads TGTGCCATCAGTGGTTTACAGGGGACAGATACGCAGTATTTT. It encodes CAISGLQGTDTQYF.

The rearrangement joins TRBV6-5 to TRBJ1-1; D is unclear. CDR3 length: 11 residues. Trimming cost V 10 bases and J 1 base, with 7 bases left between them. Germline loops: CDR1 MNHEY, CDR2 SVGAGI. CDR3 sequence (DNA): TGTGCCACACACCGGAACACTGAAGCTTTCTTT. It encodes CATHRNTEAFF.

The chain combines TRBV5-1 with TRBJ1-2; D is unclear. Germline V lookup: CDR1 SGHRS, CDR2 YFSETQ. The CDR3 loop spans 12 amino acids. V gave up 0 bases and J gave up 6 bases, with 6 bases separating them. The CDR3 loop reads CASSLAGDGYTF. The CDR3 DNA is TGCGCCAGCAGCTTGGCTGGTGATGGCTACACCTTC. Together with reference TRBV5-1 and TRBJ1-2, the CDR3 gives the full variable domain: KAGVTQTPRYLIKTRGQQVTLSCSPISGHRSVSWYQQTPGQGLQFLFEYFSETQRNKGNFPGRFSGRQFSNSRSEMNVSTLELGDSALYLCASSLAGDGYTFGSGTRLTVV.

The rearrangement links TRBV9 to TRBJ2-7, with a weak D call TRBD1 (6 bases). The germline V gene has CDR1 SGDLS and CDR2 YYNGEE. Trimming stripped 3 bases from V and 6 bases from J, with 13 bases between. The CDR3 runs 13 residues. The CDR3: CASSGYTGTEQYF. CDR3 coding DNA: TGTGCCAGCAGCGGATATACAGGGACCGAGCAGTACTTC.

V usage is TRBV2 and J usage is TRBJ2-7; 7 positions match TRBD1. Germline V lookup: CDR1 SNHLY, CDR2 FYNNEI. V lost 7 bases, J lost 7 bases, and 16 bases stayed unmatched. The CDR3 runs to 15 residues. The CDR3 spells CASKSRGTAIIEQYF. The CDR3 nucleotides are TGTGCCAGCAAGTCCAGGGGGACGGCGATAATTGAGCAGTACTTC. The entire variable domain, with the rest obtained from reference TRBV2 and TRBJ2-7, is as follows: EPEVTQTPSHQVTQMGQEVILRCVPISNHLYFYWYRQILGQKVEFLVSFYNNEISEKSEIFDDQFSVERPDGSNFTLKIRSTKLEDSAMYFCASKSRGTAIIEQYFGPGTRLTVT.

This chain joins TRBV27 and TRBJ2-7, with D perhaps matching TRBD2 (6 bases). Trimming pared 4 bases from V and 2 bases from J, leaving 12 bases between. This CDR3 region has 14 residues. In germline, CDR1 is MNHEY, CDR2 SMNVEV (reference sequence). Here the CDR3 reads CASSSGLLTYEQYF. CDR3 DNA sequence: TGTGCCAGCAGTTCAGGACTACTGACCTACGAGCAGTACTTC.